This T cell receptor (beta chain) was obtained from a study of radiotherapy plus CTLA-4 blockade in lung cancer. Profiled with immunoSEQ multiplex PCR; TCRdb holds only in-frame clones, not every one. Of 30,000 to 50,000 clones in the sample, roughly three quarters were seen once. This clone counts as medium-sized (0.01 to 0.1%). Trimming removed 2 bases from V and 4 bases from J; junction bases left unmatched: 8. The germline CDR1 and CDR2 sequences are MNHNY and SVGAGI (reference sequence). The CDR3 spans 16 residues. Focal radiation and CTLA-4 blockade (ipilimumab) were tested in chemo-refractory metastatic non-small-cell lung cancer patients.

The input for sequencing was peripheral blood, taken from a patient treated with radiotherapy plus ipilimumab. This clonotype was obtained from a human donor with non-small cell lung cancer that progressed on radiotherapy plus ipilimumab. V gene TRBV6-6 combines with J gene TRBJ2-5; 9 nucleotides match TRBD1. Here the CDR3 DNA reads TGTGCCAGCAGTTACCCTGGGACAGGGCGGGGAGAGACCCAGTACTTC. It yields the protein CASSYPGTGRGETQYF.